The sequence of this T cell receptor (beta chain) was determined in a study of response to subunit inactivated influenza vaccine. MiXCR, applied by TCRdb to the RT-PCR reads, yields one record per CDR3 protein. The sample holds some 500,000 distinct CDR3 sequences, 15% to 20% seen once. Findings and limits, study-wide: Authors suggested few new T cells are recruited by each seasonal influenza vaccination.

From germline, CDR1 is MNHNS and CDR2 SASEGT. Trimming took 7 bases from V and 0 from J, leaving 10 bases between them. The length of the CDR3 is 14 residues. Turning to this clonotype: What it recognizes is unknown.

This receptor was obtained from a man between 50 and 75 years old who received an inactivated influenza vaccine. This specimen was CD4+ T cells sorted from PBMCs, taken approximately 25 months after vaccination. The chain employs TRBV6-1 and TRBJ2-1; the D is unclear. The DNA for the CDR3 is TGTGCCAGCAAAGACTCGCGCTCCTACAATGAGCAGTTCTTC. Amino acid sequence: CASKDSRSYNEQFF.